Below are 20 T cell receptor beta chains sequenced from a single sample in a study of T cells in Graves' hyperthyroidism and ophthalmopathy. RNA transcripts yielded amplified TCR beta CDR3 regions. The HTBI primer set drove a first-round RT-PCR of the TCR CDR3. Via MiXCR, TCRdb re-called the multiplex PCR reads, giving one row per CDR3 protein. The sample gives under 550,000 distinct CDR3 sequences, 15% to 20% of which show up once; less than 55% is in the top ten. Specimen: blood. The receptors were sampled from a man aged 35 to 55 with Graves' ophthalmopathy.

This sequence joins TRBV14 and TRBJ2-3; the D gene is possibly TRBD2 (6 bases). Trimming stripped 0 bases from V and 1 base from J, with 11 bases between. The CDR3 is 16 residues long. Germline V gene lookup returns CDR1 SGHDN and CDR2 FVKESK. Here the CDR3 DNA reads TGTGCCAGCAGCCAAGATACCGGGGGACGCACAGATACGCAGTATTTT. The encoded protein is CASSQDTGGRTDTQYF.

This clonotype has only a few counts. The chain links TRBV12-3 or TRBV12-4 to TRBJ2-3; D unresolved. Trimming took 6 bases from V and 2 from J, leaving 12 bases between them. The CDR3 length is 14 residues. The CDR3 loop reads CASSRLDPTDTQYF. The DNA of the CDR3 is TGTGCCAGCAGCCGCCTGGACCCCACAGATACGCAGTATTTT.

The sample holds a few counts of this clonotype. The V gene is TRBV5-1, the J gene TRBJ1-3, with 7 bases fitting TRBD1. V lost 4 bases and J lost 0; bases outside the gene matches: 7. Germline lookup yields CDR1 SGHRS and CDR2 YFSETQ. This CDR3 has 16 residues. In DNA form, the CDR3 reads TGCGCCAGCAGCGAACAGGGGTCCCACTCTGGAAACACCATATATTTT. It translates to CASSEQGSHSGNTIYF.

The rearrangement uses TRBV11-2 and TRBJ2-4; unclear D gene. Germline V gene sequence: CDR1 SGHAT, CDR2 FQNNGV. The CDR3 consists of 23 residues. The ends were cut back, 5 bases at V and 5 bases at J, with 40 bases in the middle. CDR3 nucleotide sequence: TGTGCCAGCAGCCTCAGAGGTACTGCCCATAGCTTGATTGGCTATGCCGAGCAAAACATTCAGTACTTC. The encoded protein is CASSLRGTAHSLIGYAEQNIQYF.

V is TRBV7-9 and J is TRBJ2-2, with TRBD2 as a possible D gene (6 bases). The V end lost 1 base, the J end lost 3 bases, and 9 bases lay between the germline ends. This CDR3 has 15 residues. Germline V CDR1 and CDR2: SEHNR, FQNEAQ (reference sequence). CDR3: CASSLDLADTGELFF. The CDR3 region has the DNA TGTGCCAGCAGCTTAGATTTAGCGGACACCGGGGAGCTGTTTTTT.

A word on this clonotype: The junction and the germline gene differ at one end; a read error may be behind it. The chain employs TRBV12-3 or TRBV12-4 and TRBJ1-3, with D possibly being TRBD1 (5 bases). This CDR3 is 16 amino acids long. CDR3 sequence reads: CASRLVPGGSGNTIYF. CDR3 DNA: TGTGCCAGCAGATTAGTGCCCGGGGGCTCTGGAAACACCATATATTTT.

This clonotype occurred a few times. V gene TRBV6-2 or TRBV6-3 combines with J gene TRBJ2-1; 8 bases are a match to TRBD1. Germline lookup yields CDR1 MNHEY and CDR2 SVGEGT. J gave up 8 bases and V 4 bases, and 13 bases lay outside the gene matches. The CDR3 covers 16 residues. The CDR3 here is CASSWELRGRNYEQFF. CDR3 DNA: TGTGCCAGCAGTTGGGAGCTCAGGGGGCGCAATTATGAGCAGTTCTTC.

V gene TRBV10-3 combines with J gene TRBJ2-5; 10 bases map to TRBD1. The V and J ends lost 8 bases and 6 bases, in that order; junction bases with no gene match: 3. The CDR3 contains 12 residues. Germline CDR1 is ENHRY and CDR2 is SYGVKD. For the CDR3, the DNA is TGTGCCATCCGGGACAGGGGAAAGACCCAGTACTTC. Translation gives CAIRDRGKTQYF.

The chain has TRBV18 and TRBJ2-7; 14 nucleotides align to TRBD2. J gave up 2 bases and V 5 bases, and 5 bases lay outside the gene matches. The CDR3 is made up of 16 amino acids. Germline loops: CDR1 KGHSH, CDR2 LQKENI. The CDR3 DNA sequence: TGTGCCAGCTCATCGATGACTAGCGGGGGGGCCTACGAGCAGTACTTC. Translated: CASSSMTSGGAYEQYF.

This clonotype has only a few counts. This chain uses TRBV10-3 with TRBJ2-3; no definite D call. This CDR3 has 11 residues. Germline V gene lookup returns CDR1 ENHRY and CDR2 SYGVKD. V lost 5 bases, J lost 4 bases, and 4 bases lay in between. The CDR3 DNA sequence: TGTGCCATCAGTCTAGCAGATACGCAGTATTTT. Translated: CAISLADTQYF.

This clonotype was counted between two and nine times. V gene TRBV2 combines with J gene TRBJ1-6; D is undetermined. Germline V gene lookup returns CDR1 SNHLY and CDR2 FYNNEI. The CDR3 consists of 14 residues. The V gene lost 2 bases and the J gene lost 9 bases, with 11 bases spanning the gap. CDR3 loop: CASSEYVASSPLHF. The CDR3 coding sequence is TGTGCCAGCAGTGAATACGTTGCCAGTTCACCCCTCCACTTT.

This clonotype was detected many times. This chain uses TRBV5-1 with TRBJ2-5, with unresolved D. Trimming left V 3 bases short and J 5 bases short, with 17 bases between. There are 15 residues in the CDR3. Germline V gene sequence: CDR1 SGHRS, CDR2 YFSETQ. CDR3 sequence reads: CASSYGPAGGETQYF. CDR3 sequence (DNA): TGCGCCAGCAGCTACGGGCCCGCCGGTGGTGAGACCCAGTACTTC.

CDR3 protein: CARTPIPGQTYTGELFF. Here the CDR3 DNA reads TGCGCCAGGACGCCAATTCCGGGACAGACCTACACCGGGGAGCTGTTTTTT. The V gene is TRBV5-1, the J gene TRBJ2-2; 7 bases map to TRBD1. Germline V gene sequence: CDR1 SGHRS, CDR2 YFSETQ. V lost 8 bases to trimming and J lost 3 bases; unmatched junction nucleotides: 16. This CDR3 spans 17 amino acids. The variable domain in full, completed from reference TRBV5-1 and TRBJ2-2, reads KAGVTQTPRYLIKTRGQQVTLSCSPISGHRSVSWYQQTPGQGLQFLFEYFSETQRNKGNFPGRFSGRQFSNSRSEMNVSTLELGDSALYLCARTPIPGQTYTGELFFGEGSRLTVL.

The chain is built from TRBV27 and TRBJ2-3; possible D gene TRBD2, 5 bases. The CDR3 loop spans 18 amino acids. V shed 4 bases and J shed 0 bases, with 20 bases lying between them. From germline, CDR1 is MNHEY and CDR2 SMNVEV (reference sequence). CDR3 coding DNA: TGTGCCAGCAGTTCACTAGTCTCGACCGCAGCTAGCACAGATACGCAGTATTTT. It encodes CASSSLVSTAASTDTQYF.

In this sample, this clonotype turned up a few times. The V gene is TRBV5-1, the J gene TRBJ2-5, with 12 bases matching TRBD2. The CDR3 contains 15 residues. V lost 5 bases to trimming and J lost 5 bases; unmatched junction nucleotides: 7. The germline CDR1 and CDR2 sequences are SGHRS and YFSETQ. DNA for the CDR3: TGCGCCAGCAGACCCGGACTAGCGGGGCGGGAGACCCAGTACTTC. Translation gives CASRPGLAGRETQYF. The full variable domain, in which reference TRBV5-1 and TRBJ2-5 provide the parts outside the CDR3, is KAGVTQTPRYLIKTRGQQVTLSCSPISGHRSVSWYQQTPGQGLQFLFEYFSETQRNKGNFPGRFSGRQFSNSRSEMNVSTLELGDSALYLCASRPGLAGRETQYFGPGTRLLVL.

This clonotype has only a few counts. The V gene is TRBV7-2, the J gene TRBJ2-2, with D possibly TRBD1 on 7 matching bases. CDR1 is SGHTA and CDR2 is FQGNSA in the germline V gene. Trimming removed 7 bases at V and 7 bases at J, with 16 bases between. This CDR3 contains 14 residues. DNA for the CDR3: TGTGCCAGCAACCAGGGGGGTTCAATCGGGGAGCTGTTTTTT. As protein: CASNQGGSIGELFF. The full variable domain, its missing parts supplied by reference TRBV7-2 and TRBJ2-2, is GAGVSQSPSNKVTEKGKDVELRCDPISGHTALYWYRQSLGQGLEFLIYFQGNSAPDKSGLPSDRFSAERTGGSVSTLTIQRTQQEDSAVYLCASNQGGSIGELFFGEGSRLTVL.

This clonotype occurred many times. This chain links TRBV20-1 with TRBJ1-2; D is possibly TRBD1 (6 bases). Looked up from germline, CDR1 is DFQATT and CDR2 is SNEGSKA (reference sequence). V dropped 0 bases and J dropped 5 bases, with 13 bases sitting between them. This CDR3 is 14 amino acids long. The CDR3 is CSARDPGHLYGYTF. The CDR3 DNA sequence: TGCAGTGCTAGAGATCCGGGACACCTGTATGGCTACACCTTC.

This clonotype was seen a handful of times. The chain joins TRBV20-1 to TRBJ1-3; D not certain. V was clipped by 5 bases and J by 3 bases, with 8 bases between them. The CDR3 covers 12 residues. The germline gives CDR1 DFQATT, CDR2 SNEGSKA (reference sequence). CDR3 in DNA: TGCAGTGCTCTCTCCCTTGGAAACACCATATATTTT. It encodes CSALSLGNTIYF.

This clonotype was observed a handful of times. V and J are TRBV9 and TRBJ2-3, with TRBD2 matching 12 bases. The V gene's germline CDR1 is SGDLS and CDR2 YYNGEE. After removal of 4 bases from V and 0 bases from J, the junction contained 12 bases not matched to a gene. This CDR3 has 19 amino acids. CDR3 residues: CASSPLGLAGITSTDTQYF. CDR3 DNA sequence: TGTGCCAGCAGCCCATTAGGACTAGCGGGGATAACTAGCACAGATACGCAGTATTTT.

This clonotype was detected many times. The V call is TRBV3-1, the J call TRBJ2-3; D call uncertain. Germline lookup yields CDR1 LGHDT and CDR2 YNNKEL (reference sequence). V shed 4 bases and J shed 4 bases, with 12 bases lying between them. The length of the CDR3 is 14 residues. The CDR3, as DNA: TGTGCCAGCAGCCCCCAAGGCGCGCCAGATACGCAGTATTTT. Its translation is CASSPQGAPDTQYF.